Listed here are 26 T cell receptor beta chains from one sample, sequenced in a study of identical twins. TCRdb itself ran the 5' RACE reads through MiXCR, one entry per CDR3 protein. The sample records 450,000 to 600,000 distinct CDR3 sequences, more than 20% being singletons. This sample also appeared in a second study, on yellow fever vaccine responses in identical twins.

Sequenced: CD4+ T cells sorted from blood. Receptors were obtained from a woman aged 18 to 35 in good health.

The J gene is TRBJ2-5, the V gene TRBV5-1, with D maybe TRBD2 (6 bases). The CDR3 runs to 14 residues. V lost 3 bases and J 5 bases, leaving 14 bases between the germline ends. Germline V gene lookup returns CDR1 SGHRS and CDR2 YFSETQ. The CDR3 is CASSWGTGTETQYF. The CDR3 bases are TGCGCCAGCAGCTGGGGGACTGGAACCGAGACCCAGTACTTC.

This clonotype was counted only a few times. V gene TRBV4-1 combines with J gene TRBJ2-1, with 7 positions matching TRBD1. The CDR3 is 17 amino acids. V gave up 3 bases and J gave up 4 bases; unmatched junction bases: 12. Germline CDR1 is MGHRA and CDR2 is YSYEKL. This CDR3 is CASSHEPTGTLYNEQFF. The CDR3 DNA sequence: TGCGCCAGCAGCCATGAACCGACAGGGACCCTATACAATGAGCAGTTCTTC.

This chain connects TRBV20-1 to TRBJ1-6; D not certain. This CDR3 has 15 residues. Germline CDR1 and CDR2: DFQATT and SNEGSKA (reference sequence). V was trimmed by 3 bases and J by 10 bases, leaving 19 bases between them. CDR3 residues: CSARAPDVYSSPLHF. Written as DNA, the CDR3 is TGCAGTGCTAGGGCCCCCGATGTGTATAGCTCACCCCTCCACTTT.

This clonotype was recorded a few times. V and J are TRBV19 and TRBJ1-1; perhaps TRBD1 as D (5 bases). Germline V lookup: CDR1 LNHDA, CDR2 SQIVND (reference sequence). The V and J ends lost 2 bases and 1 base respectively, with 11 bases between them. The CDR3 has 15 residues. The CDR3 loop reads CASSILRGWNTEAFF. Written as DNA, the CDR3 is TGTGCCAGTAGTATACTCCGGGGGTGGAACACTGAAGCTTTCTTT.

This chain joins TRBV14 and TRBJ2-1, with TRBD2 matching over 16 bases. CDR1 and CDR2 (germline): SGHDN, FVKESK. The V segment lost 1 base and the J segment 3 bases; nucleotides outside the gene matches: 15. The CDR3 loop spans 22 amino acids. The CDR3 DNA reads TGTGCCAGCAGCCAAGTAGGAAGGTCCGGGACTAGCGGGAGGGGGAACTACAATGAGCAGTTCTTC. Encoded protein: CASSQVGRSGTSGRGNYNEQFF.

This clonotype has a handful of counts. The chain couples TRBV2 to TRBJ1-4; 8 positions agree with TRBD1. Per germline, CDR1 SNHLY and CDR2 FYNNEI. The V and J ends lost 8 bases and 8 bases, in that order; junction bases with no gene match: 7. The CDR3 has 13 amino acids. The CDR3 nucleotides are TGTGCCAGCCGGCCGAGGACAGGGGAAAAACTGTTTTTT. Translating it yields CASRPRTGEKLFF.

In its sample, this clonotype was seen a few times. The chain employs TRBV28 and TRBJ1-5; no reliable D call. The CDR3 sequence is 18 residues long. Trimming stripped 5 bases from V and 6 bases from J, with 26 bases between. Germline-derived CDR1 and CDR2 are MDHEN and SYDVKM. CDR3 sequence reads: CASSLTRASGSVSQPQHF. The CDR3 DNA reads TGTGCCAGCAGTCTCACTAGAGCCTCGGGGTCGGTCAGTCAGCCCCAGCATTTT.

The chain is built from TRBV6-1 and TRBJ1-1, with unresolved D. This CDR3 has 13 residues. Trimming shortened V by 3 bases and J by 2 bases, and 7 bases separated the two germline ends. Germline assignment: CDR1 MNHNS and CDR2 SASEGT. The CDR3 nucleotides read TGTGCCAGCAGTGAGATTCCTAACACTGAAGCTTTCTTT. It translates to CASSEIPNTEAFF.

This clonotype appeared a few times. V is TRBV20-1 and J is TRBJ2-6; D call uncertain. Germline values: CDR1 DFQATT, CDR2 SNEGSKA (reference sequence). With 0 bases removed from V and 11 bases from J, the gap between germline ends came to 14 bases. The CDR3 sequence is 14 residues long. CDR3 coding DNA: TGCAGTGCTAGAGATTTGAGGAGTGTGGACGTCCTGACTTTC. Translating gives CSARDLRSVDVLTF.

This clonotype occurred a few times. The chain joins TRBV11-1 to TRBJ2-1; 10 nucleotides agree with TRBD2. Germline V CDR1 and CDR2: SGHAT, FQDESV (reference sequence). The CDR3 is 20 amino acids. V was clipped by 5 bases and J by 0 bases; unmatched bases: 16. CDR3 amino acids: CASSPTGLAGALFSYNEQFF. CDR3 in DNA: TGTGCCAGCAGCCCGACGGGCCTAGCGGGGGCCCTTTTCTCCTACAATGAGCAGTTCTTC.

This clonotype was counted a few times. Here the CDR3 DNA reads TGCGCCAGCAGCTCCGGACAGGGGATGCACAATGAGCAGTTCTTC. Translated, it gives CASSSGQGMHNEQFF. This rearrangement joins TRBV5-1 to TRBJ2-1; 9 positions match TRBD1. Germline CDR1 is SGHRS and CDR2 is YFSETQ. This CDR3 contains 15 residues. Unmatched junction bases numbered 6, after V lost 3 bases and J lost 5 bases.

The chain uses TRBV5-1 and TRBJ1-4; D ambiguous. The CDR3 runs to 13 residues. Per germline, CDR1 SGHRS and CDR2 YFSETQ. The V end lost 1 base, the J end lost 6 bases, and 7 bases lay between the germline ends. The CDR3: CASSLTQDEKLFF. The CDR3 nucleotides are TGCGCCAGCAGCTTGACGCAGGATGAAAAACTGTTTTTT. Full variable domain (rest looked up from reference TRBV5-1 and TRBJ1-4): KAGVTQTPRYLIKTRGQQVTLSCSPISGHRSVSWYQQTPGQGLQFLFEYFSETQRNKGNFPGRFSGRQFSNSRSEMNVSTLELGDSALYLCASSLTQDEKLFFGSGTQLSVL.

This clonotype showed up just a few times. V is TRBV2 and J is TRBJ1-2, with no clear D. V lost 1 base and J 3 bases, leaving 6 bases between the germline ends. This CDR3 contains 13 residues. Germline V CDR1 and CDR2: SNHLY, FYNNEI. The CDR3 spells CASSEEGDYGYTF. The CDR3 DNA reads TGTGCCAGCAGTGAAGAGGGCGACTATGGCTACACCTTC. The variable domain in full, with the rest retrieved from reference TRBV2 and TRBJ1-2, is EPEVTQTPSHQVTQMGQEVILRCVPISNHLYFYWYRQILGQKVEFLVSFYNNEISEKSEIFDDQFSVERPDGSNFTLKIRSTKLEDSAMYFCASSEEGDYGYTFGSGTRLTVV.

The rearrangement uses TRBV4-1 and TRBJ2-3; D could derive from TRBD1 or TRBD2 (6 bases each). The CDR3 spans 15 residues. Trimming removed 3 bases at V and 3 bases at J, with 13 bases between. CDR1 is MGHRA, CDR2 YSYEKL, per germline. The DNA of the CDR3 is TGCGCCAGCAGCCAGCTGGGGGGCGCGACAGATACGCAGTATTTT. This sequence encodes CASSQLGGATDTQYF.

The chain couples TRBV6-2 or TRBV6-3 to TRBJ1-5; a weak D match, TRBD1 (5 bases). The CDR3 covers 15 residues. CDR1 MNHEY and CDR2 SVGEGT come from the germline V gene. V was clipped by 0 bases and J by 7 bases, with 13 bases between them. CDR3 DNA: TGTGCCAGCAGTTACTCGAGCGGGGGAGGGCAGCCCCAGCATTTT. This translates into CASSYSSGGGQPQHF.

The V call is TRBV5-1, the J call TRBJ1-3; possibly TRBD1 for D (6 bases). Between the trimmed V and J ends, which lost 4 bases and 0 bases, there was a span of 17 bases. The CDR3 is 17 amino acids. Germline-derived CDR1 and CDR2 are SGHRS and YFSETQ. CDR3 DNA: TGCGCCAGCAGCCATACCGGGACACTATCCTCTGGAAACACCATATATTTT. Its translation: CASSHTGTLSSGNTIYF.

The table lists this clonotype with a few counts. The chain has TRBV7-8 and TRBJ2-2; possibly TRBD2 for D (6 bases). V gave up 3 bases and J gave up 0 bases, with 8 bases separating them. This CDR3 has 15 amino acids. CDR1 and CDR2 (germline): SGHVS, FQNEAQ. The CDR3 region has the DNA TGTGCCAGCAGCTTTGGGACTCCGAACACCGGGGAGCTGTTTTTT. It translates to CASSFGTPNTGELFF.

This sequence joins TRBV5-5 and TRBJ2-2; 9 bases fit TRBD1. The CDR3 spans 17 residues. The V segment lost 4 bases and the J segment 4 bases; nucleotides outside the gene matches: 11. CDR1 and CDR2 (germline): SGHKS, YYEKEE (reference sequence). Here the CDR3 reads CASSASPGTGSTGELFF. CDR3 nucleotides: TGTGCCAGCAGCGCCAGCCCCGGGACAGGGTCCACCGGGGAGCTGTTTTTT.

This clonotype was seen a handful of times. The rearrangement joins TRBV7-9 to TRBJ2-7, with 11 bases identical to TRBD2. CDR1 SEHNR and CDR2 FQNEAQ come from the germline V gene (reference sequence). V dropped 6 bases and J dropped 5; count of bases not matched to a gene: 15. The CDR3 spans 17 residues. CDR3 amino acids: CASRGTSGGPKGNEQYF. CDR3 DNA: TGTGCCAGCAGAGGGACTAGCGGAGGCCCGAAGGGGAACGAGCAGTACTTC.

This clonotype appeared a few times. DNA of the CDR3: TGTGCCAGCAGCCCACAGCCGGGACATCCACAAGAGACCCAGTACTTC. Translation gives CASSPQPGHPQETQYF. This chain connects TRBV9 to TRBJ2-5, with TRBD1 as a possible D gene (6 bases). Germline CDR1 SGDLS, CDR2 YYNGEE. Trimming cost V 4 bases and J 2 bases, with 18 bases left between them. The CDR3 totals 16 residues.

This clonotype was observed a handful of times. The J gene is TRBJ2-7, the V gene TRBV24-1; maybe TRBD2 (6 bases). Germline CDR1 and CDR2: KGHDR and SFDVKD. This CDR3 is 13 amino acids long. V shed 1 base and J shed 6 bases, with 9 bases lying between them. Here the CDR3 reads CATSDLLAAEQYF. In DNA, the CDR3 is TGTGCCACCAGTGATTTACTAGCCGCCGAGCAGTACTTC.

The chain joins TRBV9 to TRBJ2-7; no definite D call. The germline V gene has CDR1 SGDLS and CDR2 YYNGEE. The CDR3 is 15 amino acids. V was clipped by 3 bases and J by 4 bases, with 17 bases between them. The CDR3 region has the DNA TGTGCCAGCAGCGCCCCAGCATCTGGTCCTTACGAGCAGTACTTC. It codes for CASSAPASGPYEQYF.

V and J are TRBV20-1 and TRBJ2-1; 9 nucleotides agree with TRBD1. The CDR3 contains 14 residues. Looked up from germline, CDR1 is DFQATT and CDR2 is SNEGSKA (reference sequence). V lost 5 bases, J lost 7 bases, and 9 bases stayed unmatched. The CDR3 region has the DNA TGCAGTGCTTCTCGGGACAGGGCCTTGAATGAGCAGTTCTTC. Translated, it gives CSASRDRALNEQFF.

This clonotype came up a few times. The chain couples TRBV4-1 to TRBJ2-5; 10 nucleotides match TRBD2. The CDR3 has 18 residues. Germline assignment: CDR1 MGHRA and CDR2 YSYEKL. Trimming removed 0 bases from V and 5 bases from J; junction bases left unmatched: 12. For the CDR3, the DNA is TGCGCCAGCAGCCAAGATCGGCTAGCGGGAGTACCTCCGGAGACCCAGTACTTC. Protein: CASSQDRLAGVPPETQYF.

This clonotype has a handful of counts. The chain has TRBV4-1 and TRBJ2-1; D is perhaps TRBD2 (6 bases). CDR1 and CDR2 (germline): MGHRA, YSYEKL. Trimming stripped 1 base from V and 4 bases from J, with 17 bases between. There are 17 residues in the CDR3. DNA for the CDR3: TGCGCCAGCAGCCAAGCGCGGGGCGCAGGCCTTTACAATGAGCAGTTCTTC. Protein product: CASSQARGAGLYNEQFF.

The V and J genes are TRBV20-1 and TRBJ2-7, with 11 bases fitting TRBD2. CDR3 length equals 13 residues. Germline V gene lookup returns CDR1 DFQATT and CDR2 SNEGSKA (reference sequence). The trim removed 3 bases at V and 5 bases at J, leaving 3 bases unmatched. Written as DNA, the CDR3 is TGCAGTGCTAGTAGCGGGAGGGGGAACGAGCAGTACTTC. It encodes CSASSGRGNEQYF.